These T cell receptor beta chains were read from a single sample in a study of T cell responses to AZD1222 COVID-19 vaccine. Measured with immunoSEQ multiplex PCR; TCRdb has only the in-frame clones, and not every one. This table holds roughly 110,000 clones, 90% to 95% found once. Sequenced material: peripheral blood, taken 28 days after the second AZD1222 dose. Receptor source: an adult who received the AZD1222 COVID-19 vaccine. The CDR3 runs from the conserved cysteine through the conserved F or W. The D gene is left open where the match is weak. Size tells how often a clone was seen (once, few, many) or the class of an expanded clone, and some rows leave it out.

CDR3 length: 16; clone size: once; J gene: TRBJ2-3; V gene: TRBV5-1; D gene: TRBD2; CDR3 protein: CASSLDAGVSTDTQYF; CDR3 DNA: TGCGCCAGCAGCTTGGATGCGGGGGTCAGCACAGATACGCAGTATTTT
CDR3 length: 13; clone size: NA; J gene: TRBJ1-2; V gene: TRBV27; D gene: NA; CDR3 protein: CASRTRGNYGYTF; CDR3 DNA: TGTGCCAGCAGGACACGGGGTAACTATGGCTACACCTTC
CDR3 length: 15; clone size: NA; J gene: TRBJ1-1; V gene: TRBV6-5; D gene: TRBD1; CDR3 protein: CASGTTDRVNTEAFF; CDR3 DNA: TGTGCCAGCGGTACAACCGACAGGGTGAACACTGAAGCTTTCTTT
CDR3 length: 13; clone size: NA; J gene: TRBJ1-2; V gene: TRBV6-5; D gene: TRBD1; CDR3 protein: CASSRQGNYGYTF; CDR3 DNA: TGTGCCAGCAGCCGACAGGGGAACTATGGCTACACCTTC
CDR3 length: 13; clone size: NA; J gene: TRBJ2-1; V gene: TRBV30; D gene: TRBD1; CDR3 protein: CAWIRGRVNEQFF; CDR3 DNA: TGTGCCTGGATCAGGGGGCGGGTGAATGAGCAGTTCTTC
CDR3 length: 15; clone size: NA; J gene: TRBJ1-2; V gene: TRBV19; D gene: TRBD1; CDR3 protein: CASTPTSTGEYGYTF; CDR3 DNA: TGTGCCAGTACCCCGACATCGACAGGGGAGTATGGCTACACCTTC
CDR3 length: 12; clone size: NA; J gene: TRBJ2-1; V gene: TRBV5-5; D gene: NA; CDR3 protein: CASSLNGNEQFF; CDR3 DNA: TGTGCCAGCAGCTTGAACGGGAATGAGCAGTTCTTC
CDR3 length: 16; clone size: NA; J gene: TRBJ1-4; V gene: TRBV6-4; D gene: NA; CDR3 protein: CASSDSPGPGGEKLFF; CDR3 DNA: TGTGCCAGCAGTGACTCCCCGGGCCCAGGAGGTGAAAAACTGTTTTTT
CDR3 length: 11; clone size: NA; J gene: TRBJ1-6; V gene: TRBV10-1; D gene: NA; CDR3 protein: CARNYNSPLHF; CDR3 DNA: TGCGCCAGAAACTATAATTCACCCCTCCACTTT
CDR3 length: 14; clone size: NA; J gene: TRBJ1-2; V gene: TRBV27; D gene: NA; CDR3 protein: CASSLSQGGLSYTF; CDR3 DNA: TGTGCCAGCAGTTTATCCCAGGGAGGTCTGAGCTACACCTTC